Each of the 19 T cell receptor beta chains below was sequenced from the same sample in a study of T cell clonotyping in hematopoietic cell transplantation. Specified time point: recipient sample about 28 days before transplant, after cytoreduction. TCRdb's copy holds only in-frame clones and misses some; the assay was immunoSEQ multiplex PCR. The sample consists of tens of thousands of clones, around 85% of them appearing once. The starting material was peripheral blood mononuclear cells, obtained before stem cell transplant. These receptor sequences come from a man aged 60-69 years with acute myeloid leukemia. Some clones in this sample may be carry-over from other donors' samples.

The V and J genes are TRBV15 and TRBJ1-1; TRBD1 matches 7 bases. Per the germline V gene, CDR1 is LNHNV and CDR2 is YYDKDF (reference sequence). This CDR3 is 16 amino acids long. The trim removed 1 base at V and 4 bases at J, leaving 9 bases unmatched. Here the CDR3 reads CATSRGGRGRGTEAFF. The CDR3 nucleotides are TGTGCCACCAGCAGAGGCGGGAGGGGGCGTGGCACTGAAGCTTTCTTT.

The chain carries TRBV7-3 and TRBJ2-3; 8 positions agree with TRBD1. This CDR3 has 16 amino acids. V shed 6 bases, J shed 1 base, and the junction held 9 bases outside the gene matches. CDR1 is SGHTA, CDR2 FQGTGA, per germline. The CDR3 loop reads CASRSGQGGGTDTQYF. CDR3 in DNA: TGTGCCAGCAGATCCGGACAGGGAGGAGGCACAGATACGCAGTATTTT.

The CDR3 coding sequence is TGTGCCACCAGCAGAGATGACTCCCAGGGAGGAAACACCATATATTTT. Its translation is CATSRDDSQGGNTIYF. J is TRBJ1-3 and V is TRBV15; maybe TRBD1 (5 bases). V lost 0 bases, J lost 4 bases, and 13 bases lay in between. Germline CDR1 is LNHNV and CDR2 is YYDKDF (reference sequence). The CDR3 extends over 16 amino acids.

This chain links TRBV2 with TRBJ2-3; D perhaps matches TRBD2 (6 bases). V was cut by 7 bases and J by 0 bases, with 17 bases left in between. Germline V CDR1 and CDR2: SNHLY, FYNNEI. This CDR3 is 16 amino acids long. CDR3 nucleotide sequence: TGTGCCAGCAACCCCTGGGGGGAGGACAGCACAGATACGCAGTATTTT. Translated: CASNPWGEDSTDTQYF.

This chain connects TRBV7-9 to TRBJ1-1; D might be TRBD1 (5 bases). The CDR3 extends over 11 amino acids. CDR1 SEHNR and CDR2 FQNEAQ come from the germline V gene (reference sequence). Trimming removed 2 bases at V and 8 bases at J, with 6 bases between. Here the CDR3 reads CASSLQGEAFF. The CDR3 nucleotides are TGTGCCAGCAGCTTACAGGGAGAAGCTTTCTTT.

This clone was counted between two and nine times. The V gene is TRBV11-3, the J gene TRBJ2-2; 7 bases match TRBD2. This CDR3 contains 17 residues. The germline V gene encodes CDR1 SGHNT and CDR2 YENEEA. V was clipped by 1 base and J by 2 bases; unmatched bases: 7. CDR3 in DNA: TGTGCCAGCAGCTTAGGGGGGGGGACGGCCAACACCGGGGAGCTGTTTTTT. This codes for CASSLGGGTANTGELFF.

CDR3 DNA sequence: TGTGCGGCGGCAGGGGATAGCAATCAGCCCCAGCATTTT. Translated: CAAAGDSNQPQHF. This chain uses TRBV28 with TRBJ1-5; tentatively, D is TRBD1 (6 bases). Germline loops: CDR1 MDHEN, CDR2 SYDVKM. CDR3 length: 13 amino acids.

J is TRBJ1-1 and V is TRBV6-5; 9 positions match TRBD1. The germline CDR1 and CDR2 sequences are MNHEY and SVGAGI. The CDR3 is 12 residues long. The ends lost 6 bases at V and 4 bases at J; junction bases unmatched: 0. CDR3 sequence: CASRTGGTEAFF. The DNA of the CDR3 is TGTGCCAGCAGGACAGGGGGCACTGAAGCTTTCTTT.

This chain joins TRBV11-3 and TRBJ2-7; D gene ambiguous. The germline V gene has CDR1 SGHNT and CDR2 YENEEA. Deletions cut 6 bases from V and 4 bases from J, with 13 bases between. The CDR3 extends over 13 amino acids. CDR3 protein: CASSVGEGYEQYF. The CDR3 DNA is TGTGCCAGCAGTGTTGGAGAAGGTTACGAGCAGTACTTC.

This sequence joins TRBV28 and TRBJ1-5, with 8 bases matching TRBD1. With 2 bases clipped from V and 6 bases from J, the junction kept 3 bases outside the gene matches. Germline V lookup: CDR1 MDHEN, CDR2 SYDVKM. The CDR3 is 14 amino acids. CDR3 in DNA: TGTGCCAGCAGTTTACAGGGGGCCCGTCAGCCCCAGCATTTT. It yields the protein CASSLQGARQPQHF.

The rearrangement joins TRBV10-3 to TRBJ2-7, with a tentative D call TRBD2 (5 bases). Germline CDR1 and CDR2: ENHRY and SYGVKD. The CDR3 has 13 amino acids. V lost 3 bases and J lost 3, with 9 bases in between. The CDR3 loop is CAISEARDYEQYF. The CDR3 DNA sequence: TGTGCCATCAGTGAAGCACGGGACTACGAGCAGTACTTC.

The chain recombines TRBV29-1 with TRBJ1-1, with D tentatively TRBD1 (5 bases). This CDR3 comprises 14 residues. With 3 bases removed from V and 1 base from J, the gap between germline ends came to 12 bases. From germline, CDR1 is SQVTM and CDR2 ANQGSEA. The CDR3 spells CSVDNQGRNTEAFF. In DNA, the CDR3 is TGCAGCGTTGATAACCAGGGCCGGAACACTGAAGCTTTCTTT.

The chain employs TRBV7-2 and TRBJ1-1; no reliable D call. Deletions cut 3 bases from V and 8 bases from J, with 16 bases between. The germline V gene encodes CDR1 SGHTA and CDR2 FQGNSA. CDR3 size: 14 residues. CDR3 bases: TGTGCCAGCAGCTTCGTTGATGCTGGACGGGAAGCTTTCTTT. Translated, it gives CASSFVDAGREAFF.

The gene calls are TRBV19 and TRBJ2-1; possibly TRBD1 for D (7 bases). CDR1 is LNHDA, CDR2 SQIVND, per germline (reference sequence). Trimming stripped 6 bases from V and 8 bases from J, with 11 bases between. This CDR3 has 12 residues. The CDR3: CASRGGGDEQFF. CDR3 bases: TGTGCCAGTAGAGGGGGCGGGGATGAGCAGTTCTTC.

This sequence joins TRBV2 and TRBJ2-5; 9 bases match TRBD2. With 7 bases clipped from V and 5 bases from J, the junction kept 14 bases outside the gene matches. Germline V gives CDR1 SNHLY, CDR2 FYNNEI. The CDR3 runs 16 residues. The CDR3 nucleotides are TGTGCCAGCACCCCTCTAGCGGGGCTCGTGGGGGAGACCCAGTACTTC. Encoded protein: CASTPLAGLVGETQYF.

This chain joins TRBV7-2 and TRBJ2-3; unclear D gene. V lost 1 base and J lost 7, with 6 bases in between. The germline CDR1 and CDR2 sequences are SGHTA and FQGNSA. The CDR3 loop spans 12 amino acids. CDR3 nucleotides: TGTGCCAGCAGCTTAGGGCCCTATACGCAGTATTTT. Protein sequence: CASSLGPYTQYF.

This sequence joins TRBV15 and TRBJ1-4; D remains unclear. Looked up from germline, CDR1 is LNHNV and CDR2 is YYDKDF (reference sequence). The V and J ends lost 0 bases and 7 bases respectively, with 12 bases between them. This CDR3 contains 15 residues. DNA for the CDR3: TGTGCCACCAGCAGAGAAGGCCAAGTCGGTGAAAAACTGTTTTTT. As protein: CATSREGQVGEKLFF.

The genes are TRBV4-3 and TRBJ1-1; 7 bases are a match to TRBD1. The CDR3 totals 15 residues. Trimming at V came to 4 bases and at J to 0 bases, leaving 5 bases not matched to a gene. CDR1 is LGHNA, CDR2 YSLEER, per germline. The CDR3 loop is CASSPGQVMNTEAFF. The CDR3 DNA follows: TGCGCCAGCAGCCCCGGACAGGTCATGAACACTGAAGCTTTCTTT.

A few counts support this clone. This chain connects TRBV7-8 to TRBJ1-2; 7 positions match TRBD1. Per the germline V gene, CDR1 is SGHVS and CDR2 is FQNEAQ. This CDR3 contains 16 residues. V was pared by 1 base and J by 10 bases, with 15 bases of the junction left unmatched. The CDR3 DNA follows: TGTGCCAGCAGCTTAGGCCCCGGGATCAGGGGGGACCCCTACACCTTC. Protein sequence: CASSLGPGIRGDPYTF.